This TCR beta chain was recorded in a study of PD-L1 blockade in urothelial cancer. This clone appeared a single time. The templates were synthetic TCR analogs, and they were spiked into each PCR. Method: immunoSEQ multiplex PCR; TCRdb's copy keeps in-frame clones and lacks some. The repertoire holds about 86,000 clones, with roughly 84% as singletons. Regarding time point: pretreatment peripheral blood. Each patient presented with locally advanced or metastatic urothelial carcinoma. The starting material was PBMCs, obtained around atezolizumab (anti-PD-L1) treatment. The source is a man aged 60-69 years with urothelial cancer.

DNA for the CDR3: TGTGCCACCAGCAGAGATTGGAACAGGGGTGATGGGGACTACACCTTC. It translates to CATSRDWNRGDGDYTF. The chain uses TRBV15 and TRBJ1-2; TRBD1 matches at 7 bases. Germline V gene data show CDR1 as LNHNV and CDR2 as YYDKDF (reference sequence). This CDR3 is 16 amino acids long. The junction had 14 bases not matched to a gene; V was cut back by 0 bases and J by 10 bases.